This is a list of T cell receptor beta chains from one sample in a study of neoadjuvant anti-PD-1 for oral cavity cancer. TCRdb's copy holds only in-frame clones and misses some; the assay was immunoSEQ multiplex PCR. The data hold over 13,000 clones, with around 70% observed a single time. Here the sequenced sample was PBMCs, taken after nivolumab (anti-PD-1) treatment. These TCRs come from a person between 40 and 85 years old with oral cavity squamous cell carcinoma. CDR3s leave out the opening cysteine and the closing phenylalanine or tryptophan. Fields, in order: J gene, V gene, D gene, clone size, CDR3 protein. A D gene is named only where the DNA matches it firmly. Rows give clone size only sometimes, using once, few, many, or a class for an expanded clone.

>TRBJ2-2|TRBV5-1|NA|NA
ASSQRRGSNTGELF
>TRBJ2-7|TRBV28|NA|NA
ASSSQVDEQY
>TRBJ1-1|TRBV5-1|NA|NA
ASSLDATEAF
>TRBJ2-5|TRBV2|NA|few
ASTSGTQY
>TRBJ2-7|TRBV28|NA|few
ASALFYEQY
>TRBJ2-2|TRBV19|NA|NA
ASSSGQNTGELF
>TRBJ1-1|TRBV5-1|NA|NA
ASSLGGNTEAF
>TRBJ2-6|TRBV7-3|NA|NA
ASSLYFAEGFSGANVLT
>TRBJ1-3|TRBV15|NA|once
ATSRDNGPGATGNTIY
>TRBJ1-1|TRBV10-3|NA|NA
AISESGGGTEAF
>TRBJ2-1|TRBV5-8|NA|few
ASSFQGTDEQF
>TRBJ2-7|TRBV29-1|NA|NA
SVGEYEQY
>TRBJ1-5|TRBV6-5|NA|once
ASHRIPQGGQPQH
>TRBJ1-1|TRBV13|TRBD1|NA
ASSRRGATEAF
>TRBJ2-3|TRBV13|TRBD2|NA
ASSLASGRVPSTDTQY
>TRBJ2-3|TRBV2|NA|NA
ASSLLIAVGGDTQY
>TRBJ1-5|TRBV2|NA|NA
ASSATGGSRQPQH
>TRBJ2-3|TRBV11-2|TRBD1|NA
ASSLISVQGIPDTQY
>TRBJ1-1|TRBV5-6|TRBD1|few
ASSSRTGRTEAF
>TRBJ2-4|TRBV9|NA|NA
ASSADSLAKNIQY
>TRBJ2-6|TRBV4-2|TRBD1|NA
ASSQVGQGVSGANVLT
>TRBJ1-4|TRBV5-6|NA|NA
ASSLFGGANEKLF
>TRBJ1-2|TRBV28|NA|NA
ASSLGRIGYT
>TRBJ2-7|TRBV7-9|TRBD2|NA
ASSSRTSEYYEQY
>TRBJ2-7|TRBV7-2|NA|NA
ASSARTTYEQY
>TRBJ2-1|TRBV6-5|NA|NA
ASSPDQTGRNEQF
>TRBJ2-5|TRBV7-6|TRBD2|NA
ASSFPGGETQY